This T cell receptor beta chain was retrieved from a study of blood T cell repertoires in COVID-19. Background on the study: Italy, Spain and the United States were the sources of the convalescent and acute COVID-19 samples. PBMCs, B-cell-depleted T cells, or T cells provided the cDNA or gDNA that made up the material.

In the original workflow: Scientists estimated how many nucleated cells there were by amplifying reference gene primers. Repertoires were generated with immunoSEQ multiplex PCR, while TCRdb's copy carries only in-frame clones and drops some. The DNA gave D and trimming, while V, J and clone size come from that table. The sample contains about 99,000 clones, around 88% of which appear only once. The germline V and J ends were trimmed by 6 bases and 1 base, with 9 bases remaining between them. Germline V gives CDR1 ENHRY, CDR2 SYGVKD. There are 14 residues in the CDR3. The chain is built from TRBV10-3 and TRBJ1-4; the D gene is possibly TRBD1 (6 bases). This TCR came from a human donor in a cohort sampled during active COVID-19. The sample was peripheral blood. Here the CDR3 DNA reads TGTGCCATCAGGAAGGACAGAACTAATGAAAAACTGTTTTTT. Its protein is CAIRKDRTNEKLFF.